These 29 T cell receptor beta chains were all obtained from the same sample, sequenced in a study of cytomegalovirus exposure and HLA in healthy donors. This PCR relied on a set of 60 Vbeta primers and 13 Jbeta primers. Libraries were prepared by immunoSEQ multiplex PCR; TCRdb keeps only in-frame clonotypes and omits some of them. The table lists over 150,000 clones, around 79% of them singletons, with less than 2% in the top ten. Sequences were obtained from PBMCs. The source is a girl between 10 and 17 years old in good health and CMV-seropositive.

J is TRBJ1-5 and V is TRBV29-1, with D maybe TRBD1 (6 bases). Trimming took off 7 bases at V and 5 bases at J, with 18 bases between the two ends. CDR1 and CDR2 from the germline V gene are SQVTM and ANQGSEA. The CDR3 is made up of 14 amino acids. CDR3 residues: CSDREGQIHQPQHF. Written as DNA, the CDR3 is TGCAGCGACCGCGAAGGACAGATCCATCAGCCCCAGCATTTT.

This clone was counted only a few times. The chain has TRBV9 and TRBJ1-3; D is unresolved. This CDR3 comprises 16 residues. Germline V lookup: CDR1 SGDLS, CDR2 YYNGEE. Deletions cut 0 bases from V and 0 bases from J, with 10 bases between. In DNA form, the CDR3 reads TGTGCCAGCAGCGTAGCTGGAGATTTCTCTGGAAACACCATATATTTT. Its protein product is CASSVAGDFSGNTIYF.

CDR3 DNA: TGTGCCAGCAGTTACTTCAGGAACACTGAAGCTTTCTTT. This gives the protein CASSYFRNTEAFF. The genes are TRBV6-5 and TRBJ1-1; unclear D gene. The germline CDR1 and CDR2 sequences are MNHEY and SVGAGI. V was pared by 1 base and J by 1 base, with 4 bases between. The CDR3 runs 13 residues.

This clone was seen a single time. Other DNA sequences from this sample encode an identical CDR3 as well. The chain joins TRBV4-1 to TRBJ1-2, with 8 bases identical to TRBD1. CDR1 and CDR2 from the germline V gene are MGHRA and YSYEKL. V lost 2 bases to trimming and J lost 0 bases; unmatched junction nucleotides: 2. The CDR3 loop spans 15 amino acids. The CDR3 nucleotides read TGCGCCAGCAGCCAACCACAGGGGGCTAACTATGGCTACACCTTC. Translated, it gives CASSQPQGANYGYTF.

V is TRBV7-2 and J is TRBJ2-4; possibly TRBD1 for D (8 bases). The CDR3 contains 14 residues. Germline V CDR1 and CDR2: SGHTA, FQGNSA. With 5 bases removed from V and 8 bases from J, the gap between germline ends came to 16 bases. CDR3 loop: CASSLLQGGDIQYF. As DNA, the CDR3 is TGTGCCAGCAGCCTACTACAGGGGGGGGACATTCAGTACTTC.

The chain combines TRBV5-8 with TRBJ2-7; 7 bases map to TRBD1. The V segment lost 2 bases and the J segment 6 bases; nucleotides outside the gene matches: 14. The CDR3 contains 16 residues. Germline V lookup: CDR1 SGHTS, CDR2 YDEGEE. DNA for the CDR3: TGTGCCAGCAGCTTTGGCATAGGCAGGGGGAGCTCCGAGCAGTACTTC. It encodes CASSFGIGRGSSEQYF.

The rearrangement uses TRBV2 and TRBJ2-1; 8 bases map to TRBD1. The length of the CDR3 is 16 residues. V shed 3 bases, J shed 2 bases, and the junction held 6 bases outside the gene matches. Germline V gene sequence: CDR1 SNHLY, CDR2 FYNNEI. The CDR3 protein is CASSDSAGGPYNEQFF. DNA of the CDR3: TGTGCCAGCAGTGATTCGGCAGGGGGCCCCTACAATGAGCAGTTCTTC.

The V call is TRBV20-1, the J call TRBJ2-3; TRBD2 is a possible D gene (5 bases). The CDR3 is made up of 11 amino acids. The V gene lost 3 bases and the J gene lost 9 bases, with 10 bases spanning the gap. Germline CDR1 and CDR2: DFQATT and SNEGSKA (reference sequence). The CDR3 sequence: CSASAPGTQYF. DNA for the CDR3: TGCAGTGCTAGTGCCCCGGGGACGCAGTATTTT.

The CDR3 is CASSLEGGPYEQYF. The CDR3, as DNA: TGTGCCAGCAGCTTAGAGGGGGGTCCCTACGAGCAGTACTTC. The chain joins TRBV11-2 to TRBJ2-7; D is possibly TRBD2 (6 bases). The CDR3 consists of 14 residues. Germline loops: CDR1 SGHAT, CDR2 FQNNGV. Trimming removed 0 bases at V and 2 bases at J, with 8 bases between.

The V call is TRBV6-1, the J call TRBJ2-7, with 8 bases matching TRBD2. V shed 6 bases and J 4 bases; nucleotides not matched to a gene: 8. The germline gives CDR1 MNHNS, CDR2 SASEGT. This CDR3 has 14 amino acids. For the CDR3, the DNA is TGTGCCAGCAGCGACCGGGGGGGCCTGTACGAGCAGTACTTC. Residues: CASSDRGGLYEQYF.

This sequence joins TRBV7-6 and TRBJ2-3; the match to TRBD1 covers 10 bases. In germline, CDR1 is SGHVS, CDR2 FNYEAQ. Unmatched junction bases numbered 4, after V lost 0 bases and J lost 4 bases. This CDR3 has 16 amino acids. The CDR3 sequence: CASSLAGTGAADTQYF. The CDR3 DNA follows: TGTGCCAGCAGCTTAGCGGGGACAGGGGCCGCAGATACGCAGTATTTT. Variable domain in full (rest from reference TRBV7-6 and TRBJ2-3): GAGVSQSPRYKVTKRGQDVALRCDPISGHVSLYWYRQALGQGPEFLTYFNYEAQQDKSGLPNDRFSAERPEGSISTLTIQRTEQRDSAMYRCASSLAGTGAADTQYFGPGTRLTVL.

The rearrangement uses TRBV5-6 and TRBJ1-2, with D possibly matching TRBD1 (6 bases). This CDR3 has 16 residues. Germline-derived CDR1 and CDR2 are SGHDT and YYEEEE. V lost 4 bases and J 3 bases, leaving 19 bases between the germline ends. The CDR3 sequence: CASSRTGGAKYYGYTF. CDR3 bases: TGTGCCAGCAGCCGGACGGGGGGGGCGAAATACTATGGCTACACCTTC.

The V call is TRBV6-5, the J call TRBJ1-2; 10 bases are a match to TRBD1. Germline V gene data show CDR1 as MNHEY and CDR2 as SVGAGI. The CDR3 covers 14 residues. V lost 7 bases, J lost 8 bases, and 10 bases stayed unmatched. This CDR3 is CASTQRQGAGGYTF. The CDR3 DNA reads TGTGCCAGCACCCAGAGACAGGGGGCGGGAGGCTACACCTTC.

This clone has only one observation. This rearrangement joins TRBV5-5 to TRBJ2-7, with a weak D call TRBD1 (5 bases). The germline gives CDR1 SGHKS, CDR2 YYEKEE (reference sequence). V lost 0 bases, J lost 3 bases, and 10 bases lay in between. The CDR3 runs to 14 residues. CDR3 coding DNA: TGTGCCAGCAGCTTGGATCAGGGTCTCTACGAGCAGTACTTC. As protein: CASSLDQGLYEQYF.

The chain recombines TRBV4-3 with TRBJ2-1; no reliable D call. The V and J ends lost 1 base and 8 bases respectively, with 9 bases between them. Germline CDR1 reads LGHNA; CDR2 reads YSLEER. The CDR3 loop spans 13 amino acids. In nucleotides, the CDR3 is TGCGCCAGCAGCCAAGTCCCCCAATATGAGCAGTTCTTC. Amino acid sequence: CASSQVPQYEQFF.

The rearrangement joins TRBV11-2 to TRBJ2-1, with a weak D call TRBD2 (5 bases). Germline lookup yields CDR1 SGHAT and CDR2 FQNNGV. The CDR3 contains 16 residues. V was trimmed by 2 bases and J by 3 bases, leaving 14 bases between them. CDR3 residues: CASSLRLGGLYNEQFF. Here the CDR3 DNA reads TGTGCCAGCAGCTTAAGGCTCGGAGGCCTCTACAATGAGCAGTTCTTC.

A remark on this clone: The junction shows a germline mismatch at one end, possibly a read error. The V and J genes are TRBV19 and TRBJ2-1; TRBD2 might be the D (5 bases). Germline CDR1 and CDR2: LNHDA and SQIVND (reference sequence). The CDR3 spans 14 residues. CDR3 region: CASSNGRNEGSSIF. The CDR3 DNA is TGTGCCAGTAGTAACGGTAGGAATGAGGGATCGAGCATCTTC.

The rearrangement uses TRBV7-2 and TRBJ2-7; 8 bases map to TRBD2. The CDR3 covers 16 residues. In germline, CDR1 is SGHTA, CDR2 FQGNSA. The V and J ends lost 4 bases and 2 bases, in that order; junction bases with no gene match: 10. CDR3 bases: TGTGCCAGCAGCTCCTACCCGTCCGGGGGGGCCTACGAGCAGTACTTC. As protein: CASSSYPSGGAYEQYF.

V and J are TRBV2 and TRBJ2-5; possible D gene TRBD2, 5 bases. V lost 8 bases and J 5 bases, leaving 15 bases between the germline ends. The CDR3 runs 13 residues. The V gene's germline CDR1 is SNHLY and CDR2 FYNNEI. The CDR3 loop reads CASGLSGGETQYF. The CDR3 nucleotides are TGTGCCAGCGGACTTTCGGGCGGGGAGACCCAGTACTTC.

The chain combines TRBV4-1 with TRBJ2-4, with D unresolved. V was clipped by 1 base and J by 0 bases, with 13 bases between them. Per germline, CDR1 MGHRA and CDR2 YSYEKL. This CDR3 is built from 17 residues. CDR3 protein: CASSQVIVHLAKNIQYF. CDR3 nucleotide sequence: TGCGCCAGCAGCCAAGTTATTGTACATCTAGCCAAAAACATTCAGTACTTC.

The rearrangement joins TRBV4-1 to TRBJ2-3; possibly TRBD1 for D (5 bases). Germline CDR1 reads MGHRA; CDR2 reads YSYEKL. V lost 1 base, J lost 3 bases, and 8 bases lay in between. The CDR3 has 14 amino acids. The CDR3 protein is CASSQADRTDTQYF. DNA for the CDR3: TGCGCCAGCAGCCAAGCCGACAGAACAGATACGCAGTATTTT.

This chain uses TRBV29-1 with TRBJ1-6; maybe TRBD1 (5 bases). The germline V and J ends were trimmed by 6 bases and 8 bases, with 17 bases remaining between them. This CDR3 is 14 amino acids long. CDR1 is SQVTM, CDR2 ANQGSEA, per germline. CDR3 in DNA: TGCAGCGTCCGGCCGGGTGGGGGGGATTCACCCCTCCACTTT. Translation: CSVRPGGGDSPLHF.

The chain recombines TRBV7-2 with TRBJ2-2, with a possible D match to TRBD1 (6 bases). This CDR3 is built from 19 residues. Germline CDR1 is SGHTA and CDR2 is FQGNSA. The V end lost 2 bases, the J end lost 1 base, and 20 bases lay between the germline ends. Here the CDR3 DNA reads TGTGCCAGCAGCTTATGGTCGCCTTTCAGGGGCAGGAACACCGGGGAGCTGTTTTTT. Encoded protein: CASSLWSPFRGRNTGELFF.

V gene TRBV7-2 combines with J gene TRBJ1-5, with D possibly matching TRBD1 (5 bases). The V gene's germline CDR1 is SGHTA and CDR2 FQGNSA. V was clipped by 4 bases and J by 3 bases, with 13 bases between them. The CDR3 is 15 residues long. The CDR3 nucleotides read TGTGCCAGCAGCTCCTACAGGATCTCCAATCAGCCCCAGCATTTT. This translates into CASSSYRISNQPQHF.

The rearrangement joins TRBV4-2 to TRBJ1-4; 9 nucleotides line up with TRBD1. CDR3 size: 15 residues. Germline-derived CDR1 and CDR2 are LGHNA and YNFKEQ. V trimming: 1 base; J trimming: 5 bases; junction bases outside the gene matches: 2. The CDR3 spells CASSQGGTGNEKLFF. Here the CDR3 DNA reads TGTGCCAGCAGCCAAGGGGGGACAGGGAATGAAAAACTGTTTTTT.

In DNA form, the CDR3 reads TGTGCCAGCAGCTTAGAGGTCTCGGGGGTAGGTGAGCAGTTCTTC. As protein: CASSLEVSGVGEQFF. The chain has TRBV7-2 and TRBJ2-1; D is possibly TRBD2 (6 bases). Germline values: CDR1 SGHTA, CDR2 FQGNSA. Between the trimmed V and J ends, which lost 1 base and 9 bases, there was a span of 16 bases. The CDR3 has 15 residues.

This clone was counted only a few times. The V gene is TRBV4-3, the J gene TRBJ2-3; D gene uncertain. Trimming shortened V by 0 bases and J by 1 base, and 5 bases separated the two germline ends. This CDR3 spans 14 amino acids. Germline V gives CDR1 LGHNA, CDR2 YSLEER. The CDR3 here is CASSQDIGTDTQYF. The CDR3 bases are TGCGCCAGCAGCCAAGATATCGGCACAGATACGCAGTATTTT.

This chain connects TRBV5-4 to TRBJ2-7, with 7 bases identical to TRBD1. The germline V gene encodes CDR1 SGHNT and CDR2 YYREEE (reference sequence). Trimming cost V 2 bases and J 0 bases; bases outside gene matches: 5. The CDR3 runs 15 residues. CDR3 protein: CASSLGQANSYEQYF. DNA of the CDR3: TGTGCCAGCAGCTTAGGACAGGCGAACTCCTACGAGCAGTACTTC.

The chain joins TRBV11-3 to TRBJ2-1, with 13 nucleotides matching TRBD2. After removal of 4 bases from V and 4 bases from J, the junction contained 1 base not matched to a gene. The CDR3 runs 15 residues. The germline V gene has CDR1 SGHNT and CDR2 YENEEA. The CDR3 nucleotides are TGTGCCAGCAGCTCGACTAGCGGGGGGTACAATGAGCAGTTCTTC. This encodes CASSSTSGGYNEQFF.